One sample yielded the 7 T cell receptor beta chains listed below, sequenced in a study of glioma-infiltrating T cells after dendritic cell vaccination. Time point defined: after dendritic cell vaccination, including at tumor progression/relapse. Here immunoSEQ multiplex PCR was the method, and the copy in TCRdb shows in-frame clones only, minus some. The profile shows 55,000 to 75,000 clones, about four fifths of them singletons. The sample consisted of blood, taken after dendritic cell vaccination. The receptors were gathered from a human donor with glioblastoma.

The V and J genes are TRBV27 and TRBJ2-3; TRBD2 aligns across 7 bases. The CDR3 loop spans 14 amino acids. Germline CDR1 is MNHEY and CDR2 is SMNVEV (reference sequence). Trimming at V came to 6 bases and at J to 5 bases, leaving 8 bases not matched to a gene. As DNA, the CDR3 is TGTGCCAGCAGGCCCCTAGCGGAGGGAGATACGCAGTATTTT. This gives the protein CASRPLAEGDTQYF.

The genes are TRBV12-5 and TRBJ1-1; D remains ambiguous. Germline loops: CDR1 LGHNT, CDR2 FRNRAP. The V end was cut by 6 bases, the J end by 0 bases, with 11 bases between. This CDR3 comprises 14 residues. In nucleotides, the CDR3 is TGTGCTAGTGGGCCGGAGGATCTGAACACTGAAGCTTTCTTT. Translated, it gives CASGPEDLNTEAFF.

The V and J genes are TRBV5-1 and TRBJ1-1; 7 bases are shared with TRBD1. Germline CDR1 is SGHRS and CDR2 is YFSETQ. The CDR3 runs to 15 residues. J lost 2 bases, V lost 4 bases, and 8 bases had no gene match. The CDR3 sequence is CASSGTGATNTEAFF. In nucleotides, the CDR3 is TGCGCCAGCAGCGGAACAGGGGCGACAAACACTGAAGCTTTCTTT.

The rearrangement joins TRBV28 to TRBJ2-7, with D possibly TRBD2 on 6 matching bases. The germline gives CDR1 MDHEN, CDR2 SYDVKM. The CDR3 extends over 14 amino acids. V dropped 4 bases and J dropped 7 bases, with 17 bases sitting between them. The CDR3 sequence is CASSSQPGGREQYF. The CDR3 nucleotides read TGTGCCAGCAGTTCCCAGCCCGGGGGAAGGGAGCAGTACTTC.

The chain employs TRBV27 and TRBJ1-1, with 7 bases aligning to TRBD1. This CDR3 has 15 residues. V lost 3 bases and J lost 1; bases outside the gene matches: 5. Germline V gene sequence: CDR1 MNHEY, CDR2 SMNVEV (reference sequence). DNA of the CDR3: TGTGCCAGCAGTTTGGGACAGTTAGGGAACACTGAAGCTTTCTTT. This sequence encodes CASSLGQLGNTEAFF.

This sequence joins TRBV6-5 and TRBJ1-1; D is perhaps TRBD1 (6 bases). The CDR3 totals 15 residues. Germline CDR1 and CDR2: MNHEY and SVGAGI. V lost 2 bases, J lost 2 bases, and 12 bases lay in between. CDR3 DNA: TGTGCCAGCAGTTACGCCAGGGGAGAAAACACTGAAGCTTTCTTT. This encodes CASSYARGENTEAFF.

The J gene is TRBJ1-1, the V gene TRBV6-5, with D unclear. Germline lookup yields CDR1 MNHEY and CDR2 SVGAGI. This CDR3 is 15 amino acids long. V lost 1 base, J lost 3 bases, and 12 bases lay in between. Written as DNA, the CDR3 is TGTGCCAGCAGTTACTTCGGAACTACGGACACTGAAGCTTTCTTT. This encodes CASSYFGTTDTEAFF.